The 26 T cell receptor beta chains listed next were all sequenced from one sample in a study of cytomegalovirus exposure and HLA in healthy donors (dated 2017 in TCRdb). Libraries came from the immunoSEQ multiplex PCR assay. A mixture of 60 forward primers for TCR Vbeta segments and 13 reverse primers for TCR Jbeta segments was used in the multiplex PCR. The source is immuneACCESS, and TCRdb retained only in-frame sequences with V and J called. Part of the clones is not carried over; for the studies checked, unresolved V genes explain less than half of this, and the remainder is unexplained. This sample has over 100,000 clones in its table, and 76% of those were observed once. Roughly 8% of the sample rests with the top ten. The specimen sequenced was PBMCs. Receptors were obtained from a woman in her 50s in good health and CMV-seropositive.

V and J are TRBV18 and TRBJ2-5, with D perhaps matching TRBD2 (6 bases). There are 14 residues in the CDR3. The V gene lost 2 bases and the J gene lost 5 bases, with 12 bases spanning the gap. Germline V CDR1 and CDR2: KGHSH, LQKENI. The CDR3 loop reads CASSPGGSRETQYF. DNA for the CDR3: TGTGCCAGCTCACCAGGGGGGTCGCGGGAGACCCAGTACTTC.

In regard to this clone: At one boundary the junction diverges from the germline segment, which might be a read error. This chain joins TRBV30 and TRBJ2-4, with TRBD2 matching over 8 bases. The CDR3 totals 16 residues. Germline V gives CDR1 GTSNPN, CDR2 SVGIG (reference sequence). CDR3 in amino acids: CAWSQCMTSETNSQYF. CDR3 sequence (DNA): TGTGCCTGGAGTCAGTGTATGACTAGCGAAACAAACAGTCAGTACTTC.

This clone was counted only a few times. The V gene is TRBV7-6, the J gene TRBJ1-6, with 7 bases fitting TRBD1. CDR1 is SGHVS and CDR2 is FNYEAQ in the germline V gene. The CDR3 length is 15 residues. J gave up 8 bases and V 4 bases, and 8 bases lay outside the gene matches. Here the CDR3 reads CASSSRTGGDSPLHF. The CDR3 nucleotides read TGTGCCAGCAGCTCTCGGACAGGTGGGGATTCACCCCTCCACTTT.

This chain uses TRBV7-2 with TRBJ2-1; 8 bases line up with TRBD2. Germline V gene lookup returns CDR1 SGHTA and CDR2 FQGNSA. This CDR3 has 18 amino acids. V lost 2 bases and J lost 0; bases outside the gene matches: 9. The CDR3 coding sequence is TGTGCCAGCAGCTTAACGGCAGCGGGGGCCAGCTCCTACAATGAGCAGTTCTTC. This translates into CASSLTAAGASSYNEQFF.

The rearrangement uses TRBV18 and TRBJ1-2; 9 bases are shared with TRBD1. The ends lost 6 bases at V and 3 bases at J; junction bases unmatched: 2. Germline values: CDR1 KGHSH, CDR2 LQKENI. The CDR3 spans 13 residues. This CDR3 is CASSRTGDYGYTF. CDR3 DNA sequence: TGTGCCAGCTCGCGGACAGGGGACTATGGCTACACCTTC.

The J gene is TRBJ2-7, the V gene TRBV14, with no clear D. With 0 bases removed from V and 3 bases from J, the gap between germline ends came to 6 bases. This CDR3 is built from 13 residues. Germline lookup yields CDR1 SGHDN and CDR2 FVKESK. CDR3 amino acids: CASSQEQFYEQYF. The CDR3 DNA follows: TGTGCCAGCAGCCAAGAACAGTTCTACGAGCAGTACTTC.

CDR3 loop: CASSKEGVGDEQFF. In DNA, the CDR3 is TGTGCCAGCAGCAAAGAGGGAGTGGGCGATGAGCAGTTCTTC. The V gene is TRBV21-1, the J gene TRBJ2-1; TRBD2, the table's D call, lacks a check against the DNA. TRBV21-1 is a pseudogene segment. The CDR3 has 14 residues.

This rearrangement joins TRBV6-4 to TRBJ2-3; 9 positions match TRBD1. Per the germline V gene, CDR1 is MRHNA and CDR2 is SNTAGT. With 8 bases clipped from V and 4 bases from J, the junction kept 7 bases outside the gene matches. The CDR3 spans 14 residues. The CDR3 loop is CASSKGTGSDTQYF. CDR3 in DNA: TGTGCCAGCTCGAAGGGGACAGGGTCAGATACGCAGTATTTT.

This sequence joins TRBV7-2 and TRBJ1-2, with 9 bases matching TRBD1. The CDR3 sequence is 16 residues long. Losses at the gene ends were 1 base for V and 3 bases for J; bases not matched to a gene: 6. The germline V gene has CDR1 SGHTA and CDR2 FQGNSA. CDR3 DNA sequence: TGTGCCAGCAGCTTAGGCCCCGGGACAGGGTACTATGGCTACACCTTC. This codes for CASSLGPGTGYYGYTF.

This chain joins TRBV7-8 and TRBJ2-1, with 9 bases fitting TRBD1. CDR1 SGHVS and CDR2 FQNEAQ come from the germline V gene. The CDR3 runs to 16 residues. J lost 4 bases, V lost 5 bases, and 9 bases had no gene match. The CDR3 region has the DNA TGTGCCAGCAGCCCGGGACAGGGTCTTCGATACAATGAGCAGTTCTTC. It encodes CASSPGQGLRYNEQFF.

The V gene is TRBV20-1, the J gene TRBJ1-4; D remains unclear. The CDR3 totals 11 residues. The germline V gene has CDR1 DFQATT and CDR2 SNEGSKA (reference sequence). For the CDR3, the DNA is TGCGTGACACATGCTAATGAAAAACTGTTTTTT. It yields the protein CVTHANEKLFF.

Written as DNA, the CDR3 is TGTGCCAGCAGCCAAGCTCAGGGTTGGTTCCCCGGGGCCAACGTCCTGACTTTC. Its protein is CASSQAQGWFPGANVLTF. J is TRBJ2-6 and V is TRBV4-2, with a weak D call TRBD1 (5 bases). V lost 1 base and J 4 bases, leaving 17 bases between the germline ends. The germline gives CDR1 LGHNA, CDR2 YNFKEQ. The CDR3 is 18 amino acids.

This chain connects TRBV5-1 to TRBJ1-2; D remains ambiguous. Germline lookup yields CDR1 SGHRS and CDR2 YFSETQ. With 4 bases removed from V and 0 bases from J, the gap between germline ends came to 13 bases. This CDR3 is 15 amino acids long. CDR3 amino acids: CASSPGSEANYGYTF. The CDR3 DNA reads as TGCGCCAGCAGCCCGGGGAGTGAAGCTAACTATGGCTACACCTTC.

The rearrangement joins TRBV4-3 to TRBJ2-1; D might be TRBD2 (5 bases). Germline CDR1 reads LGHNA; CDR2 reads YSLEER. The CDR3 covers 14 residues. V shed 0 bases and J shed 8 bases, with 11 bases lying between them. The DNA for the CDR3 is TGCGCCAGCAGCCAAGAGGTTAGGCGGGATGAGCAGTTCTTC. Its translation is CASSQEVRRDEQFF.

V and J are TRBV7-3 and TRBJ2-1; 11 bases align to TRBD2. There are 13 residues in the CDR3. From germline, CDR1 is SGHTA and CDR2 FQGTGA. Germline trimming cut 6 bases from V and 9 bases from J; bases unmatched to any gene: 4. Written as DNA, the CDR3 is TGTGCCAGCAGTATTAGCGGGAGGGGTGAGCAGTTCTTC. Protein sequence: CASSISGRGEQFF.

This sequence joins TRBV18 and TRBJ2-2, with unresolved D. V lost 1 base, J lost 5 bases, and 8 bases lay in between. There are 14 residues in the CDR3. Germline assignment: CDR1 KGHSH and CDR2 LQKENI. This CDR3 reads CASSPRAQTGELFF. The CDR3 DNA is TGTGCCAGCTCACCACGGGCACAGACCGGGGAGCTGTTTTTT.

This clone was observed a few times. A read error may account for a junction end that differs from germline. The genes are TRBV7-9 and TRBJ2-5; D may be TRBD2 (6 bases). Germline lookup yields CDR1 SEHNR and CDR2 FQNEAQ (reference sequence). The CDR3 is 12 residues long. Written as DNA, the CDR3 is TGTTCCAGCAGCTCGGAGGGGGAGACCCAGTACTTC. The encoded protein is CSSSSEGETQYF. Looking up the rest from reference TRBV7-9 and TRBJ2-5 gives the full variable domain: DTGVSQNPRHKITKRGQNVTFRCDPISEHNRLYWYRQTLGQGPEFLTYFQNEAQLEKSRLLSDRFSAERPKGSFSTLEIQRTEQGDSAMYLCSSSSEGETQYFGPGTRLLVL.

CDR3 sequence reads: CASSFDTTGNTIYF. The CDR3 DNA sequence: TGCGCCAGCAGCTTTGACACAACTGGAAACACCATATATTTT. The chain is built from TRBV5-1 and TRBJ1-3; D call uncertain. Trimming shortened V by 2 bases and J by 2 bases, and 8 bases separated the two germline ends. This CDR3 contains 14 residues. The V gene's germline CDR1 is SGHRS and CDR2 YFSETQ. The full variable domain, with the rest looked up from reference TRBV5-1 and TRBJ1-3, is KAGVTQTPRYLIKTRGQQVTLSCSPISGHRSVSWYQQTPGQGLQFLFEYFSETQRNKGNFPGRFSGRQFSNSRSEMNVSTLELGDSALYLCASSFDTTGNTIYFGEGSWLTVV.

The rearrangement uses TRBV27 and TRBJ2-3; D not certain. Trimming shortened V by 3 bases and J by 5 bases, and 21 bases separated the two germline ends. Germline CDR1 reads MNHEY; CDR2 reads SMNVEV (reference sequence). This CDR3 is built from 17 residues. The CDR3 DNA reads TGTGCCAGCAGTTTGGTCTCGCTCCGCAAAGAGGAAGATACGCAGTATTTT. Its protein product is CASSLVSLRKEEDTQYF.

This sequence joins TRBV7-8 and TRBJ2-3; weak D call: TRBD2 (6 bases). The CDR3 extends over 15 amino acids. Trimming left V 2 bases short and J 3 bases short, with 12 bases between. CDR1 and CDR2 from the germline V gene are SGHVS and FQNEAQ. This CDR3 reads CASSLILAGTDTQYF. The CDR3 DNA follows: TGTGCCAGCAGCTTAATACTAGCTGGTACAGATACGCAGTATTTT.

The CDR3 is CASMPGQGGHEQYF. CDR3 DNA: TGTGCCAGCATGCCGGGACAGGGGGGCCACGAGCAGTACTTC. The chain recombines TRBV2 with TRBJ2-7; TRBD1 matches 11 bases. V gave up 7 bases and J gave up 5 bases; unmatched junction bases: 7. This CDR3 has 14 residues. Per the germline V gene, CDR1 is SNHLY and CDR2 is FYNNEI.

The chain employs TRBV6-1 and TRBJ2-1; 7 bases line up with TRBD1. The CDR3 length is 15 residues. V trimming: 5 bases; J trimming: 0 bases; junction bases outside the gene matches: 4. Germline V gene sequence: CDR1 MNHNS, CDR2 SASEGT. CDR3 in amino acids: CASSLPGGSYNEQFF. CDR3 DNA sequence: TGTGCCAGCAGTCTCCCAGGGGGCTCCTACAATGAGCAGTTCTTC.

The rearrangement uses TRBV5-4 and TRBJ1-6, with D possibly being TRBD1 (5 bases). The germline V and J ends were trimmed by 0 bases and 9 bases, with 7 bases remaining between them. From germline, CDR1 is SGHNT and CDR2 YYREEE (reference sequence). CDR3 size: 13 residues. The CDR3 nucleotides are TGTGCCAGCAGCTTGGAGGGGCGTTCACCCCTCCACTTT. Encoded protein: CASSLEGRSPLHF.

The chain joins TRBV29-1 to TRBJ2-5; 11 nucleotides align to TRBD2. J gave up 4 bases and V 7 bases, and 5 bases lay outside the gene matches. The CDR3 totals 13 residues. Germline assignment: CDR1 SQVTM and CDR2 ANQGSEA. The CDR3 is CSALAGGGETQYF. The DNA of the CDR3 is TGCAGCGCCCTAGCGGGAGGTGGAGAGACCCAGTACTTC.

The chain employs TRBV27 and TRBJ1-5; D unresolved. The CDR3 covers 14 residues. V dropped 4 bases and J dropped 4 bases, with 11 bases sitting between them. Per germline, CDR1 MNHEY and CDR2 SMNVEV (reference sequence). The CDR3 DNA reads TGTGCCAGCAGTTCCTTGCGGTTAAATCAGCCCCAGCATTTT. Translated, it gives CASSSLRLNQPQHF.

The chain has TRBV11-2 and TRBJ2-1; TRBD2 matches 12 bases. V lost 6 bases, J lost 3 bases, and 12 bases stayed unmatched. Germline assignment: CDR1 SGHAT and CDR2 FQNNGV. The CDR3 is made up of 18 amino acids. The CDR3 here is CASRTGTSGSLLYNEQFF. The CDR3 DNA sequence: TGTGCCAGCAGAACCGGGACTAGCGGGTCCTTACTCTACAATGAGCAGTTCTTC.